Listed below are T cell receptor beta chains from one sample, sequenced in a study of cytomegalovirus exposure and HLA in healthy donors. Sequenced by immunoSEQ multiplex PCR; TCRdb stores in-frame clones only, minus some. The data contain 100,000 to 150,000 clones, around four fifths of them seen just once; the ten biggest clones take up around 18%. The sample comprised PBMCs. The receptors come from a man between 18 and 29 years old in good health and CMV-seropositive. CDR3s include the opening cysteine and the closing phenylalanine or tryptophan. D genes are given only for firm matches. Clone size, where shown, is once, few, many, or a class for clones that have expanded.

j_gene,abundance,d_gene,v_gene,CDR3nt,CDR3aa
TRBJ2-1,-,TRBD2,TRBV6-5,TGTGCCAGCAGTTATGGGGGGGGCAATGAGCAGTTCTTC,CASSYGGGNEQFF
TRBJ2-1,-,-,TRBV29-1,TGCAGCGGGCAGGGTAATGAGCAGTTCTTC,CSGQGNEQFF
TRBJ2-7,once,TRBD2,TRBV27,TGTGCCAGCCGACCCCTTCGGGAGCGGGGGAACTACGAGCAGTACTTC,CASRPLRERGNYEQYF
TRBJ1-1,-,-,TRBV7-2,TGTGCCAGCAGCTCGAGGACAGTCATGAACACTGAAGCTTTCTTT,CASSSRTVMNTEAFF
TRBJ1-2,-,-,TRBV9,TGTGCCAGCAGCGTAGACGGGGCTAACTATGGCTACACCTTC,CASSVDGANYGYTF
TRBJ2-5,-,TRBD2,TRBV7-7,TGTGCCAGCAGCTCCGGGACTAGCGGAGAGACCCAGTACTTC,CASSSGTSGETQYF
TRBJ1-1,-,TRBD1,TRBV6-4,TGTGCCAGCAGCCAAACAGGGGGCCTGGAAGCTTTCTTT,CASSQTGGLEAFF
TRBJ2-7,-,-,TRBV6-5,TGTGCCAGCAGTTATGTCGGGGGAACCTACGAGCAGTACTTC,CASSYVGGTYEQYF
TRBJ2-7,-,TRBD1,TRBV6-5,TGTGCCAGCAGTTACCCGCGGACAGGGGGGAACTACGAGCAGTACTTC,CASSYPRTGGNYEQYF
TRBJ1-2,few,-,TRBV27,TGTGCCAGCAGCCTCCAGGACAGCTATGGCTACACCTTC,CASSLQDSYGYTF
TRBJ1-2,-,-,TRBV6-5,TGTGCCAGCGCTGGGGGGGACTATGGCTACACCTTC,CASAGGDYGYTF
TRBJ2-3,-,-,TRBV13,TGTGCCAGCAAAGCGGACGGGGGGCCCACCCGGGATACGCAGTATTTT,CASKADGGPTRDTQYF
TRBJ2-7,-,-,TRBV29-1,TGCAGCGTTGGGGCAGGGGGGTCCTACGAGCAGTACTTC,CSVGAGGSYEQYF
TRBJ2-3,-,-,TRBV5-1,TGCGCCAGCAGCTCGACCCCGATGACTAGATGGGGCACAGATACGCAGTATTTT,CASSSTPMTRWGTDTQYF
TRBJ1-4,-,-,TRBV7-8,TGTGCCAGCAGCCCAGAGAGGGTTTTGTATGGAAAACTGTTTTTT,CASSPERVLYGKLFF
TRBJ1-5,-,TRBD1,TRBV6-6,TGTGCCAGCAGGGGCCGGGACAGGGGACCTAATCAGCCCCAGCATTTT,CASRGRDRGPNQPQHF
TRBJ2-1,-,-,TRBV5-1,TGCGCCAGCAGCTTGGGGGGACAAAGGTACAATGAGCAGTTCTTC,CASSLGGQRYNEQFF
TRBJ1-3,-,TRBD1,TRBV2,TGTGCCAGCAGTGAATACGACAGGGCGGGAAACACCATATATTTT,CASSEYDRAGNTIYF
TRBJ1-2,-,-,TRBV2,TGTGCCAGCAGCACAGCAAACAGGGCTGGCTACACCTTC,CASSTANRAGYTF
TRBJ2-7,-,-,TRBV21-1,TGTGCCAGCAGCTTGGACGGGGTCAGGGGGCCCGAGCAGTACTTC,CASSLDGVRGPEQYF
TRBJ1-2,-,TRBD1,TRBV7-8,TGTGCCAGCAGCCTAACAGACAGGGCCCTCGGCTACACCTTC,CASSLTDRALGYTF
TRBJ2-2,few,TRBD2,TRBV27,TGTGCCAGCAGTTTAAGCGGGGGCGTGACCGGGGAGCTGTTTTTT,CASSLSGGVTGELFF
TRBJ1-2,-,TRBD1,TRBV28,TGTGCCAGCAGTTTTCAGGGGGCTGGTGGCTACACCTTC,CASSFQGAGGYTF
TRBJ1-2,-,-,TRBV13,TGTGCCAGCAGCACTTACAGTGATGGCTACACCTTC,CASSTYSDGYTF
TRBJ2-1,-,-,TRBV5-4,TGTGCCAGCAGCTTCGGCGGGGCGGATGAGCAGTTCTTC,CASSFGGADEQFF
TRBJ2-3,-,TRBD1,TRBV4-1,TGCGCCAGCAGCCCCCCGACAGGGATGGGCACAGATACGCAGTATTTT,CASSPPTGMGTDTQYF
TRBJ1-2,-,-,TRBV10-3,TGTGCCATCAGTGATAAAGGGGATTATGGCTACACCTTC,CAISDKGDYGYTF
TRBJ1-6,-,-,TRBV29-1,TGCAGCGTCCACGAGGGAGGTAATTCACCCCTCCACTTT,CSVHEGGNSPLHF
TRBJ2-7,-,TRBD2,TRBV5-5,TGTGCCAGCAGCAGGGACTATGACTACGAGCAGTACTTC,CASSRDYDYEQYF
TRBJ2-3,-,TRBD1,TRBV12-5,TGTGCTAGTGGACAAACAGGGGTATCAGATACGCAGTATTTT,CASGQTGVSDTQYF
TRBJ2-3,few,-,TRBV6-5,TGTGCCAGCAGAGAGGGGGGGGGAACAGATACGCAGTATTTT,CASREGGGTDTQYF
TRBJ1-1,-,-,TRBV7-6,TGTGCCAGCACCATAGGGGGGGCCAACACTGAAGCTTTCTTT,CASTIGGANTEAFF
TRBJ2-1,-,TRBD2,TRBV10-3,TGTGCCATTACCCGGCGTAGCGGGGGAGACAATGAGCAGTTCTTC,CAITRRSGGDNEQFF
TRBJ2-7,-,-,TRBV19,TGTGCCAGTAGTATGGAGGAGTACGGCTACGAGCAGTACTTC,CASSMEEYGYEQYF
TRBJ2-5,-,TRBD1,TRBV5-8,TGTGCCAGCAGCCCCTGGACAGGGGAAGAGACCCAGTACTTC,CASSPWTGEETQYF
TRBJ1-1,-,-,TRBV27,TGTGCCAGCAGTTCAACAGGGCCCTATACCCTGAACACTGAAGCTTTCTTT,CASSSTGPYTLNTEAFF
TRBJ2-2,-,TRBD1,TRBV2,TGTGCCAGCAGTGAAAGTTTAAGGACAGGGAACACCGGGGAGCTGTTTTTT,CASSESLRTGNTGELFF
TRBJ1-5,-,TRBD1,TRBV18,TGTGCCAGCTCGGGCACAGGGGGAACGAGCAATCAGCCCCAGCATTTT,CASSGTGGTSNQPQHF
TRBJ2-1,-,-,TRBV25-1,TGTGCCAGCAGTGAATTGGTGGGTCGGGGCTCCTACAATGAGCAGTTCTTC,CASSELVGRGSYNEQFF
TRBJ1-2,-,-,TRBV7-9,TGTGCCAGCAGCTCCCCCGGTACGACTAACTATGGCTACACCTTC,CASSSPGTTNYGYTF
TRBJ2-1,-,TRBD2,TRBV23-1,TGCGCCAGCAGTCAATCCCCCCGAATAGCGGGGGGAATTTACAATGAGCAGTTCTTC,CASSQSPRIAGGIYNEQFF
TRBJ1-5,-,-,TRBV7-8,TGTGCCAGCAGCTTAGGGGGGCTAAATCAGCCCCAGCATTTT,CASSLGGLNQPQHF